The clone carrying this T cell receptor (beta chain) came up many times. Its cognate antigen is unknown. Germline assignment: CDR1 SNHLY and CDR2 FYNNEI. J gave up 5 bases and V 7 bases, and 7 bases lay outside the gene matches. The CDR3 has 14 residues. These data belong to a study of naive and memory T cell subsets. Whole-study findings and limits: Gini index rose across naive, CM, EM and EMRA in CD4 and CD8. Naive and memory repertoire findings lacked a ground truth for validation.

The beta constant-region primer was an equimolar mix of two oligonucleotides covering TRBC1 and TRBC2. A single record per CDR3 protein comes from TCRdb applying MiXCR to the UMI-ligation and nested PCR reads. The table lists 100,000 or so distinct CDR3 sequences, over 7% of them singletons, with about 1.6% in the top ten. The clonotype originates from a human donor in good health. V and J are TRBV2 and TRBJ2-3; 9 bases match TRBD2. Sequenced input: central memory CD4+ T cells from blood. CDR3: CASMAGGPQDTQYF. CDR3 sequence (DNA): TGTGCCAGCATGGCGGGGGGGCCTCAAGATACGCAGTATTTT.